The 14 T cell receptor beta chains below all came from one sample that was sequenced in a study of cytomegalovirus exposure and HLA in healthy donors. Measured with immunoSEQ multiplex PCR; TCRdb has only the in-frame clones, and not every one. The top ten hold 7.2% of the sample, which has roughly 180,000 clones, approximately 89% seen once. Sequenced sample: PBMCs. Receptors originate from a man in his thirties or forties in good health and CMV-seropositive.

This clone was seen a handful of times. The chain has TRBV11-2 and TRBJ1-4; D is undetermined. Trimming took 10 bases from V and 7 from J, leaving 13 bases between them. The CDR3 runs 12 residues. In germline, CDR1 is SGHAT, CDR2 FQNNGV. CDR3 bases: TGTGCCACCACGTCTTTCGGTGAAAAACTGTTTTTT. Translation: CATTSFGEKLFF.

CDR3 coding DNA: TGTGCCAGCAGCCCGGCACTGGCAAACACCGGGGAGCTGTTTTTT. Amino acids: CASSPALANTGELFF. The chain uses TRBV11-2 and TRBJ2-2; D is uncertain. Trimming pared 5 bases from V and 2 bases from J, leaving 12 bases between. The CDR3 has 15 amino acids. From germline, CDR1 is SGHAT and CDR2 FQNNGV.

The V gene is TRBV11-3, the J gene TRBJ2-1, with TRBD2 matching over 12 bases. Germline assignment: CDR1 SGHNT and CDR2 YENEEA. This CDR3 has 15 amino acids. The V segment lost 1 base and the J segment 7 bases; nucleotides outside the gene matches: 2. CDR3 in amino acids: CASSLGLAGVNEQFF. The CDR3, as DNA: TGTGCCAGCAGCTTAGGACTAGCGGGAGTAAATGAGCAGTTCTTC.

The chain couples TRBV19 to TRBJ2-2; 7 bases are a match to TRBD2. Trimming removed 9 bases from V and 5 bases from J; junction bases left unmatched: 9. This CDR3 is 14 amino acids long. Germline V gene data show CDR1 as LNHDA and CDR2 as SQIVND (reference sequence). The CDR3 spells CASEGGPRTGELFF. The CDR3 DNA reads as TGTGCCAGCGAGGGAGGGCCTCGTACCGGGGAGCTGTTTTTT.

This chain links TRBV4-3 with TRBJ1-2; the match to TRBD1 covers 9 bases. V lost 0 bases, J lost 4 bases, and 6 bases stayed unmatched. The CDR3 is 16 residues long. The V gene's germline CDR1 is LGHNA and CDR2 YSLEER. The CDR3 DNA follows: TGCGCCAGCAGCCAAGATATTGGACAGGGGTCCTATGGCTACACCTTC. Translating it yields CASSQDIGQGSYGYTF.

This chain uses TRBV27 with TRBJ2-1; TRBD1 aligns across 11 bases. This CDR3 is built from 15 residues. The V segment lost 8 bases and the J segment 6 bases; nucleotides outside the gene matches: 9. Looked up from germline, CDR1 is MNHEY and CDR2 is SMNVEV (reference sequence). CDR3 in DNA: TGTGCCAGCCGACGGGGGACAGGGGGTTTCAATGAGCAGTTCTTC. Translating gives CASRRGTGGFNEQFF.

The chain employs TRBV28 and TRBJ1-5, with 7 bases fitting TRBD1. CDR3 length: 15 residues. The J segment lost 6 bases and the V segment lost 3 bases, leaving 8 bases of the junction unmatched. Germline V gives CDR1 MDHEN, CDR2 SYDVKM. CDR3 coding DNA: TGTGCCAGCAGTTTGATGGGACAGCCCGGTCAGCCCCAGCATTTT. The encoded protein is CASSLMGQPGQPQHF.

V and J are TRBV4-2 and TRBJ2-3, with D possibly TRBD1 on 5 matching bases. CDR3 length: 14 residues. The V end was cut by 3 bases, the J end by 4 bases, with 11 bases between. Per the germline V gene, CDR1 is LGHNA and CDR2 is YNFKEQ. CDR3 in amino acids: CASSQATDADTQYF. Written as DNA, the CDR3 is TGTGCCAGCAGCCAGGCGACAGACGCAGATACGCAGTATTTT.

The V and J genes are TRBV6-1 and TRBJ1-5; D unresolved. CDR1 is MNHNS, CDR2 SASEGT, per germline. Between the trimmed V and J ends, which lost 8 bases and 4 bases, there was a span of 18 bases. There are 15 residues in the CDR3. The CDR3 loop reads CASLDRGKKNQPQHF. CDR3 sequence (DNA): TGTGCCAGCCTGGACCGCGGAAAAAAGAATCAGCCCCAGCATTTT.

The chain is built from TRBV7-2 and TRBJ2-3; 9 bases line up with TRBD2. Looked up from germline, CDR1 is SGHTA and CDR2 is FQGNSA. CDR3 length: 17 amino acids. Germline trimming cut 1 base from V and 1 base from J; bases unmatched to any gene: 6. CDR3 sequence reads: CASSLVGLAFRTDTQYF. The DNA for the CDR3 is TGTGCCAGCAGCTTAGTCGGACTAGCGTTTCGCACAGATACGCAGTATTTT.

V usage is TRBV5-6 and J usage is TRBJ2-1, with D unclear. The CDR3 is made up of 13 amino acids. The ends were cut back, 4 bases at V and 6 bases at J, with 11 bases in the middle. CDR1 is SGHDT, CDR2 YYEEEE, per germline. CDR3 coding DNA: TGTGCCAGCAGCCATCCCTCGATCAATGAGCAGTTCTTC. It translates to CASSHPSINEQFF.

The rearrangement links TRBV19 to TRBJ1-5; possible D gene TRBD1, 5 bases. V lost 6 bases, J lost 4 bases, and 19 bases lay in between. This CDR3 comprises 16 residues. The germline V gene encodes CDR1 LNHDA and CDR2 SQIVND (reference sequence). CDR3 in DNA: TGTGCCAGTAGCTCGGGAATAGGGGTTCGGAATCAGCCCCAGCATTTT. Translating gives CASSSGIGVRNQPQHF.

A single count supports this clone. The J gene is TRBJ1-1, the V gene TRBV7-9, with D possibly being TRBD1 (6 bases). Deletions cut 3 bases from V and 1 base from J, with 15 bases between. Germline V CDR1 and CDR2: SEHNR, FQNEAQ (reference sequence). This CDR3 comprises 16 residues. This CDR3 reads CASSFARGRGNTEAFF. For the CDR3, the DNA is TGTGCCAGCAGCTTCGCCAGGGGCAGGGGGAACACTGAAGCTTTCTTT.

The J gene is TRBJ2-1, the V gene TRBV7-2, with D unclear. The CDR3 totals 13 residues. V lost 5 bases and J lost 8, with 13 bases in between. Germline CDR1 is SGHTA and CDR2 is FQGNSA. Here the CDR3 DNA reads TGTGCCAGCAGCACGACTGGTCACGATGAGCAGTTCTTC. Its translation is CASSTTGHDEQFF.